Described below is a single T cell receptor (beta chain) sequence and its context. The data were obtained in a study of cytomegalovirus exposure and HLA in healthy donors. The CDR3 loop spans 16 amino acids. Germline loops: CDR1 LNHDA, CDR2 SQIVND (reference sequence). The V gene end was trimmed by 7 bases and the J gene end by 4 bases; junction bases not matched to a gene: 11. Primers: 60 Vbeta forward and 13 Jbeta reverse. Profiling relied on immunoSEQ multiplex PCR, and the TCRdb table lists in-frame clones only, not all of them. This sample has around 150,000 clones; around 74% occur once, and the top ten carry around 1.5%.

The source material was PBMCs. This TCR came from a woman younger than 45 in good health and CMV-seronegative. V gene TRBV19 combines with J gene TRBJ1-1; TRBD1 aligns across 11 bases. The CDR3 is CASTSQWDRGATEAFF. DNA of the CDR3: TGTGCCAGTACCTCACAGTGGGACAGGGGGGCCACTGAAGCTTTCTTT.